The T cell receptor beta chain under discussion was sequenced for a study of blood T cell repertoires in COVID-19. Study at large: Spain, Italy and the United States supplied samples that represented acute and convalescent COVID-19. The cDNA or gDNA used as material had been derived from T cells, B-cell-depleted T cells, or PBMCs.

Methods used by the authors: Reference gene primer amplification yielded estimated nucleated cell counts. Profiling relied on immunoSEQ multiplex PCR, and the TCRdb table lists in-frame clones only, not all of them. The DNA was the basis for D and trimming; V, J and clone size are from that table. This sample has over 200,000 clones; over 80% occur once, and the top ten carry approximately 2.5%. J gave up 2 bases and V 7 bases, and 10 bases lay outside the gene matches. The length of the CDR3 is 16 residues. Germline V gene data show CDR1 as SEHNR and CDR2 as FQNEAQ (reference sequence). Seattle enrolled patients during active infection and tracked them longitudinally.

This receptor was taken from a man under 40 with COVID-19, enrolled during active disease. Sequencing was carried out using peripheral blood. The chain uses TRBV7-9 and TRBJ1-2; 10 bases align to TRBD1. The CDR3 region is CASTIETGQGNYGYTF. CDR3 sequence (DNA): TGTGCCAGCACCATAGAGACGGGACAGGGGAACTATGGCTACACCTTC.